What follows are 23 T cell receptor beta chains derived from one specimen sequenced in a study of blood T cell repertoires in COVID-19. Libraries were prepared by immunoSEQ multiplex PCR; TCRdb keeps only in-frame clonotypes and omits some of them. The top ten clones hold about 6.5% of a sample with 150,000 to 200,000 clones, roughly 83% of them seen once. Material for sequencing was peripheral blood. These receptors were obtained from a woman aged 35 to 49 with COVID-19, enrolled during active disease.

A single count supports this clone. This chain joins TRBV6-6 and TRBJ1-5; TRBD1 might be the D (6 bases). CDR3 length: 13 amino acids. Looked up from germline, CDR1 is MNHNY and CDR2 is SVGAGI (reference sequence). Trimming took off 5 bases at V and 6 bases at J, with 11 bases between the two ends. The CDR3 reads CASSTQGTQPQHF. As DNA, the CDR3 is TGTGCCAGCAGTACGCAGGGGACTCAGCCCCAGCATTTT.

The CDR3 region is CASRAEQNTYGYTF. As DNA, the CDR3 is TGTGCCAGCAGAGCCGAACAGAACACCTATGGCTACACCTTC. This chain uses TRBV7-9 with TRBJ1-2; the D is unclear. This CDR3 comprises 14 residues. V was trimmed by 6 bases and J by 4 bases, leaving 15 bases between them. Germline CDR1 is SEHNR and CDR2 is FQNEAQ (reference sequence).

The chain links TRBV9 to TRBJ2-3; 10 bases map to TRBD2. Germline-derived CDR1 and CDR2 are SGDLS and YYNGEE. V was pared by 3 bases and J by 2 bases, with 6 bases of the junction left unmatched. The CDR3 is 16 residues long. The CDR3 DNA sequence: TGTGCCAGCAGCGGTGGAGCGGGGGGGCACACAGATACGCAGTATTTT. Protein product: CASSGGAGGHTDTQYF.

The chain links TRBV3-1 (or the pseudogene TRBV3-2) to TRBJ2-7; 11 nucleotides agree with TRBD1. V was clipped by 2 bases and J by 6 bases; unmatched bases: 15. This CDR3 is built from 18 residues. In germline, CDR1 is LGHDT, CDR2 YNNKEL (reference sequence). The CDR3 sequence is CASSQLGTGGIRASEQYF. The CDR3, as DNA: TGTGCCAGCAGCCAACTCGGGACAGGGGGAATCCGTGCTTCCGAGCAGTACTTC.

The CDR3 is CASSGIGTAYNEQFF. The DNA for the CDR3 is TGCGCCAGCAGCGGGATCGGGACAGCCTACAATGAGCAGTTCTTC. The rearrangement joins TRBV10-1 to TRBJ2-1; 7 nucleotides line up with TRBD1. CDR1 is WNHNN, CDR2 SYGVQD, per germline (reference sequence). The CDR3 length is 15 residues. The junction had 7 bases not matched to a gene; V was cut back by 6 bases and J by 2 bases.

This rearrangement joins TRBV5-1 to TRBJ2-1; 10 bases are a match to TRBD1. The CDR3 consists of 16 residues. CDR1 is SGHRS, CDR2 YFSETQ, per germline. Trimming took 4 bases from V and 5 from J; bases not matched to a gene: 9. DNA of the CDR3: TGCGCCAGCAGCCCCACGTCCGGGACAGGGGACAATGAGCAGTTCTTC. Amino acid sequence: CASSPTSGTGDNEQFF.

Note on this clone: This sample also contains other DNA sequences that code for the same CDR3. CDR3 loop: CASSLTGGTEAFF. The CDR3 DNA reads as TGTGCCAGCAGCCTGACAGGGGGCACTGAAGCTTTCTTT. V is TRBV3-1 (or the pseudogene TRBV3-2) and J is TRBJ1-1; 9 nucleotides agree with TRBD1. V gave up 4 bases and J gave up 4 bases; unmatched junction bases: 1. The CDR3 spans 13 residues. Germline V gene lookup returns CDR1 LGHDT and CDR2 YNNKEL (reference sequence).

This chain links TRBV5-6 with TRBJ2-1; 10 bases are shared with TRBD2. The CDR3 totals 17 residues. CDR1 is SGHDT and CDR2 is YYEEEE in the germline V gene. V lost 4 bases, J lost 9 bases, and 16 bases stayed unmatched. The CDR3 here is CASSPWSASGSLGEQFF. In nucleotides, the CDR3 is TGTGCCAGCAGCCCCTGGTCGGCTAGCGGGAGTCTGGGTGAGCAGTTCTTC.

CDR3 DNA sequence: TGTGCCAGCAGCTTAGATCGGTTATCACCCCTCCACTTT. Protein sequence: CASSLDRLSPLHF. The V gene is TRBV11-3, the J gene TRBJ1-6; no reliable D call. Germline V CDR1 and CDR2: SGHNT, YENEEA. V was cut by 0 bases and J by 10 bases, with 7 bases left in between. The CDR3 totals 13 residues.

The V call is TRBV5-4, the J call TRBJ2-7; 15 bases align to TRBD2. From germline, CDR1 is SGHNT and CDR2 YYREEE (reference sequence). Trimming at V came to 4 bases and at J to 5 bases, leaving 4 bases not matched to a gene. This CDR3 is built from 15 residues. The CDR3, as DNA: TGTGCCAGCAGCCGGACTAGCGGGGGGGAAAACGAGCAGTACTTC. Translated: CASSRTSGGENEQYF.

This sequence joins TRBV7-2 and TRBJ2-7; D may be TRBD1 (6 bases). Germline assignment: CDR1 SGHTA and CDR2 FQGNSA. The CDR3 extends over 14 amino acids. The V end was cut by 5 bases, the J end by 6 bases, with 17 bases between. The CDR3 loop reads CASSLKTGLGEQYF. The CDR3 DNA follows: TGTGCCAGCAGCCTGAAAACAGGGTTGGGCGAGCAGTACTTC.

The chain carries TRBV2 and TRBJ2-4; 8 bases are shared with TRBD1. The CDR3 length is 16 residues. The germline gives CDR1 SNHLY, CDR2 FYNNEI. The J segment lost 0 bases and the V segment lost 6 bases, leaving 7 bases of the junction unmatched. The CDR3 here is CASSHRGTLAKNIQYF. The CDR3 coding sequence is TGTGCCAGCAGCCACAGGGGGACCTTAGCCAAAAACATTCAGTACTTC.

The J gene is TRBJ2-1, the V gene TRBV18; 7 nucleotides line up with TRBD2. The V gene's germline CDR1 is KGHSH and CDR2 LQKENI. V was pared by 8 bases and J by 0 bases, with 13 bases of the junction left unmatched. The CDR3 is 17 residues long. The CDR3 reads CASAPLWRGSSYNEQFF. The CDR3 nucleotides are TGTGCCAGCGCCCCCCTGTGGCGGGGGAGCTCCTACAATGAGCAGTTCTTC. The variable domain in full, completed from reference TRBV18 and TRBJ2-1, reads NAGVMQNPRHLVRRRGQEARLRCSPMKGHSHVYWYRQLPEEGLKFMVYLQKENIIDESGMPKERFSAEFPKEGPSILRIQQVVRGDSAAYFCASAPLWRGSSYNEQFFGPGTRLTVL.

V gene TRBV4-3 combines with J gene TRBJ2-3; tentative D call: TRBD2 (6 bases). Germline values: CDR1 LGHNA, CDR2 YSLEER. Trimming pared 1 base from V and 0 bases from J, leaving 11 bases between. There are 16 residues in the CDR3. DNA for the CDR3: TGCGCCAGCAGCCAAGTCCTCGGGGGAAGCACAGATACGCAGTATTTT. Translated, it gives CASSQVLGGSTDTQYF.

This chain links TRBV6-5 with TRBJ1-1; 7 bases line up with TRBD1. Unmatched junction bases numbered 4, after V lost 2 bases and J lost 7 bases. The CDR3 totals 13 residues. Germline CDR1 and CDR2: MNHEY and SVGAGI. For the CDR3, the DNA is TGTGCCAGCAGTTACGGCAGGGGGGTTGAAGCTTTCTTT. This sequence encodes CASSYGRGVEAFF.

This sequence joins TRBV27 and TRBJ1-2, with no clear D. V was shortened by 4 bases and J by 8 bases, with 26 bases between the two germline ends. The CDR3 contains 17 residues. Germline-derived CDR1 and CDR2 are MNHEY and SMNVEV (reference sequence). CDR3 DNA sequence: TGTGCCAGCAGTTCCGGCGGTCTGGAAGGTTGGCTTTGGGGCTACACCTTC. Translation: CASSSGGLEGWLWGYTF.

The chain is built from TRBV30 and TRBJ2-7; 10 nucleotides match TRBD2. Per germline, CDR1 GTSNPN and CDR2 SVGIG (reference sequence). The CDR3 length is 14 residues. The trim removed 0 bases at V and 6 bases at J, leaving 5 bases unmatched. The CDR3 DNA reads TGTGCCTGGAGTGTGGGAGCGGGAGGGGTCGAGCAGTACTTC. Amino acid sequence: CAWSVGAGGVEQYF.

The chain recombines TRBV12-3 or TRBV12-4 with TRBJ2-7, with 9 bases lining up with TRBD1. The CDR3 has 13 residues. Trimming cost V 5 bases and J 12 bases; bases outside gene matches: 11. The CDR3 region has the DNA TGTGCCAGCAGTAAATTGTTGGGGACAGGGCTGTACTTC. Encoded protein: CASSKLLGTGLYF.

The rearrangement links TRBV9 to TRBJ2-1; 8 nucleotides line up with TRBD1. V lost 3 bases to trimming and J lost 3 bases; unmatched junction nucleotides: 5. Germline V gene lookup returns CDR1 SGDLS and CDR2 YYNGEE. This CDR3 comprises 15 residues. CDR3 coding DNA: TGTGCCAGCAGCGCAGCCGGGACAGGCTACAATGAGCAGTTCTTC. Translated: CASSAAGTGYNEQFF.

The sample holds a few counts of this clone. The rearrangement links TRBV30 to TRBJ1-6; 10 nucleotides line up with TRBD1. V trimming: 2 bases; J trimming: 5 bases; junction bases outside the gene matches: 6. The CDR3 is 16 amino acids. The germline CDR1 and CDR2 sequences are GTSNPN and SVGIG (reference sequence). CDR3 residues: CAWSSDRGQNNSPLHF. DNA for the CDR3: TGTGCCTGGAGTTCAGACAGGGGGCAAAATAATTCACCCCTCCACTTT. The whole variable domain, filled in from reference TRBV30 and TRBJ1-6, reads SQTIHQWPATLVQPVGSPLSLECTVEGTSNPNLYWYRQAAGRGLQLLFYSVGIGQISSEVPQNLSASRPQDRQFILSSKKLLLSDSGFYLCAWSSDRGQNNSPLHFGNGTRLTVT.

The rearrangement uses TRBV19 and TRBJ1-1; 7 nucleotides match TRBD1. This CDR3 region has 15 residues. The junction had 12 bases not matched to a gene; V was cut back by 5 bases and J by 6 bases. The germline V gene has CDR1 LNHDA and CDR2 SQIVND (reference sequence). The DNA of the CDR3 is TGTGCCAGTAGTGTCCGGACAGGACGGGGGCCTGAAGCTTTCTTT. Its translation: CASSVRTGRGPEAFF.

The rearrangement links TRBV29-1 to TRBJ2-7; 9 bases line up with TRBD2. CDR1 is SQVTM, CDR2 ANQGSEA, per germline. V was pared by 6 bases and J by 3 bases, with 12 bases of the junction left unmatched. This CDR3 spans 15 amino acids. CDR3 sequence reads: CSVPNSAGGGYEQYF. DNA for the CDR3: TGCAGCGTCCCCAATTCAGCGGGGGGAGGCTACGAGCAGTACTTC.

The chain couples TRBV3-1 (or the pseudogene TRBV3-2) to TRBJ1-4; weak D call: TRBD1 (5 bases). The germline V and J ends were trimmed by 4 bases and 9 bases, with 30 bases remaining between them. This CDR3 is 19 amino acids long. The V gene's germline CDR1 is LGHDT and CDR2 YNNKEL (reference sequence). The CDR3 loop reads CASSPPQGGWRGDPQKLFF. The CDR3 coding sequence is TGTGCCAGCAGCCCCCCCCAGGGAGGTTGGCGAGGGGATCCACAAAAACTGTTTTTT.